Below, 20 T cell receptor beta chains from the same sample are listed, as sequenced in a study of shared clonotypes between healthy human individuals. Libraries were prepared by immunoSEQ multiplex PCR; TCRdb keeps only in-frame clonotypes and omits some of them. The table shows a few million clones, with around 95% occurring only once. Naivety among CD8 cells was defined by CD45RO negativity and positive CCR7 selection, thereby excluding terminally differentiated effector memory CD45RA+ cells. Specimen: naive CD8+ T cells from PBMCs. The source is a man aged 18-30 years in good health. Some clones in this sample may be carry-over from other donors' samples.

The rearrangement links TRBV4-1 to TRBJ2-5; D uncertain. Per germline, CDR1 MGHRA and CDR2 YSYEKL. The CDR3 loop spans 15 amino acids. The V end was cut by 3 bases, the J end by 5 bases, with 16 bases between. CDR3: CASSQGIGVWETQYF. The CDR3 nucleotides are TGCGCCAGCAGCCAGGGAATAGGAGTTTGGGAGACCCAGTACTTC.

The chain links TRBV11-2 to TRBJ2-2; D gene unclear. Looked up from germline, CDR1 is SGHAT and CDR2 is FQNNGV. CDR3 length: 14 residues. With 2 bases removed from V and 0 bases from J, the gap between germline ends came to 4 bases. The CDR3 region is CASSLTTNTGELFF. CDR3 nucleotide sequence: TGTGCCAGCAGCTTAACCACGAACACCGGGGAGCTGTTTTTT.

CDR3 residues: CASSEWEGRGETQYF. CDR3 coding DNA: TGCGCCAGCAGTGAGTGGGAGGGGAGGGGAGAGACCCAGTACTTC. The chain recombines TRBV10-2 with TRBJ2-5, with 7 nucleotides matching TRBD2. V lost 1 base and J lost 4; bases outside the gene matches: 6. CDR3 length: 15 amino acids. Germline V gene data show CDR1 as WSHSY and CDR2 as SAAADI.

There are a few counts of this clone. As DNA, the CDR3 is TGTGCCACCACGGAGGGTAATGAAGCTTTCTTT. Protein: CATTEGNEAFF. This chain connects TRBV5-4 to TRBJ1-1; D gene uncertain. The CDR3 loop spans 11 amino acids. The germline CDR1 and CDR2 sequences are SGHNT and YYREEE (reference sequence). The V and J ends lost 9 bases and 7 bases respectively, with 13 bases between them.

This clone appeared a single time. This sequence joins TRBV5-1 and TRBJ2-2; 9 bases match TRBD1. The CDR3 extends over 15 amino acids. The J segment lost 3 bases and the V segment lost 3 bases, leaving 3 bases of the junction unmatched. Per the germline V gene, CDR1 is SGHRS and CDR2 is YFSETQ. The CDR3: CASSSRTGDTGELFF. CDR3 coding DNA: TGCGCCAGCAGCTCCAGGACAGGGGACACCGGGGAGCTGTTTTTT.

This clone was observed once. The V call is TRBV2, the J call TRBJ2-7, with D unclear. The V and J ends lost 3 bases and 6 bases respectively, with 12 bases between them. Germline-derived CDR1 and CDR2 are SNHLY and FYNNEI. CDR3 length: 13 amino acids. The CDR3 protein is CASSDGSATEQYF. In DNA, the CDR3 is TGTGCCAGCAGTGATGGTTCGGCGACCGAGCAGTACTTC. The whole variable domain, remainder taken from reference TRBV2 and TRBJ2-7, is EPEVTQTPSHQVTQMGQEVILRCVPISNHLYFYWYRQILGQKVEFLVSFYNNEISEKSEIFDDQFSVERPDGSNFTLKIRSTKLEDSAMYFCASSDGSATEQYFGPGTRLTVT.

V is TRBV9 and J is TRBJ2-3; D unresolved. CDR3 length: 12 amino acids. Per the germline V gene, CDR1 is SGDLS and CDR2 is YYNGEE. V shed 0 bases and J shed 5 bases, with 4 bases lying between them. The CDR3 DNA reads TGTGCCAGCAGCGTAGTGGAAGATACGCAGTATTTT. Protein product: CASSVVEDTQYF.

As DNA, the CDR3 is TGCAGCGTTGAAGGATCGAAGGCTCCTAGCTCCTACAATGAGCAGTTCTTC. Its protein is CSVEGSKAPSSYNEQFF. The chain recombines TRBV29-1 with TRBJ2-1; D ambiguous. Germline V lookup: CDR1 SQVTM, CDR2 ANQGSEA. CDR3 length equals 17 residues. Deletions cut 1 base from V and 0 bases from J, with 16 bases between.

This chain uses TRBV9 with TRBJ1-2; 12 bases map to TRBD1. The CDR3 has 14 amino acids. J gave up 4 bases and V 4 bases, and 2 bases lay outside the gene matches. Looked up from germline, CDR1 is SGDLS and CDR2 is YYNGEE. CDR3 in amino acids: CASSTGQGAYGYTF. CDR3 DNA sequence: TGTGCCAGCAGCACGGGACAGGGGGCCTATGGCTACACCTTC.

The chain employs TRBV6-5 and TRBJ2-3, with no clear D. Germline assignment: CDR1 MNHEY and CDR2 SVGAGI. The CDR3 consists of 14 residues. Trimming pared 2 bases from V and 2 bases from J, leaving 8 bases between. CDR3 region: CASSYNQDTDTQYF. The CDR3 DNA is TGTGCCAGCAGTTACAATCAGGACACAGATACGCAGTATTTT.

The chain has TRBV7-3 and TRBJ1-2, with TRBD1 as a possible D gene (6 bases). V was shortened by 5 bases and J by 4 bases, with 11 bases between the two germline ends. Germline V lookup: CDR1 SGHTA, CDR2 FQGTGA. The length of the CDR3 is 13 residues. The CDR3 nucleotides are TGTGCCAGCAGCCGCGGACAGTCCTATGGCTACACCTTC. It is translated as CASSRGQSYGYTF.

CDR3 residues: CASSYSGAGRETQYF. CDR3 nucleotide sequence: TGTGCCAGCAGTTACTCTGGCGCGGGACGGGAGACCCAGTACTTC. The V call is TRBV6-5, the J call TRBJ2-5, with D tentatively TRBD2 (6 bases). Germline-derived CDR1 and CDR2 are MNHEY and SVGAGI. The V end was cut by 0 bases, the J end by 5 bases, with 13 bases between. The CDR3 consists of 15 residues.

This clone was picked up one time. The CDR3 region is CASSETGTGPNQPQHF. CDR3 DNA sequence: TGTGCCAGCAGTGAAACCGGGACAGGACCCAATCAGCCCCAGCATTTT. This chain uses TRBV28 with TRBJ1-5; 8 bases match TRBD1. V was pared by 5 bases and J by 3 bases, with 9 bases of the junction left unmatched. This CDR3 is 16 amino acids long. Germline V gene data show CDR1 as MDHEN and CDR2 as SYDVKM.

This clone was detected a few times. The gene calls are TRBV4-1 and TRBJ1-5, with D uncertain. The CDR3 runs 15 residues. Germline V lookup: CDR1 MGHRA, CDR2 YSYEKL. The V end was cut by 8 bases, the J end by 2 bases, with 16 bases between. The CDR3 here is CASALYYEGNQPQHF. In DNA, the CDR3 is TGCGCCAGCGCCCTCTATTACGAGGGCAATCAGCCCCAGCATTTT.

Worth noting for this clone: Different DNA sequences within this sample yield the same CDR3. This chain joins TRBV18 and TRBJ2-7, with no clear D. The germline V gene encodes CDR1 KGHSH and CDR2 LQKENI. V lost 6 bases and J 1 base, leaving 7 bases between the germline ends. The CDR3 is made up of 12 amino acids. The DNA for the CDR3 is TGTGCCAGCTCGCCCGGATCCTACGAGCAGTACTTC. It is translated as CASSPGSYEQYF.

This clone appeared once. V and J are TRBV7-9 and TRBJ2-7, with TRBD2 matching 8 bases. The CDR3 loop spans 15 amino acids. Germline V gene data show CDR1 as SEHNR and CDR2 as FQNEAQ (reference sequence). With 1 base clipped from V and 2 bases from J, the junction kept 4 bases outside the gene matches. CDR3 DNA: TGTGCCAGCAGCTTAGAAGCGGGGGTCACCTACGAGCAGTACTTC. Translation gives CASSLEAGVTYEQYF.

V and J are TRBV29-1 and TRBJ2-7, with D possibly TRBD2 on 6 matching bases. The CDR3 length is 13 residues. Germline-derived CDR1 and CDR2 are SQVTM and ANQGSEA. Trimming left V 4 bases short and J 1 base short, with 11 bases between. Here the CDR3 DNA reads TGCAGCGTTGGTGCCGCGGGGTCCTACGAGCAGTACTTC. This gives the protein CSVGAAGSYEQYF.

This chain uses TRBV7-8 with TRBJ1-2; no definite D call. The germline gives CDR1 SGHVS, CDR2 FQNEAQ. The CDR3 is made up of 13 amino acids. The V gene lost 7 bases and the J gene lost 2 bases, with 11 bases spanning the gap. The chain's CDR3 is CASTTNPNYGYTF. The CDR3 DNA follows: TGTGCCAGCACGACCAATCCCAACTATGGCTACACCTTC.

V and J are TRBV28 and TRBJ1-2, with 9 positions matching TRBD1. Germline CDR1 MDHEN, CDR2 SYDVKM. CDR3 length: 13 amino acids. Trimming removed 3 bases from V and 8 bases from J; junction bases left unmatched: 4. CDR3 DNA: TGTGCCAGCAGTTTCGGGACAGGGTTCGGCTACACCTTC. It yields the protein CASSFGTGFGYTF.

The chain recombines TRBV11-2 with TRBJ2-7, with 10 bases lining up with TRBD2. Germline V gives CDR1 SGHAT, CDR2 FQNNGV. The CDR3 extends over 16 amino acids. Germline trimming cut 5 bases from V and 7 bases from J; bases unmatched to any gene: 14. The CDR3 DNA follows: TGTGCCAGCAGCGTACACACTAGCGGGACCCGGCTGGAGCAGTACTTC. This gives the protein CASSVHTSGTRLEQYF.